The T cell receptor (beta chain) under discussion was sequenced for a study of T cells in Graves' hyperthyroidism and ophthalmopathy. The hyperthyroidism was newly diagnosed and had lasted under 2 months; the patients were aged 18 to 65. Per germline, CDR1 LGHDT and CDR2 YNNKEL (reference sequence). The CDR3 has 16 residues. V shed 3 bases, J shed 13 bases, and the junction held 17 bases outside the gene matches. This clonotype was seen repeatedly, ten times or more. RNA transcripts provided the source from which TCR beta CDR3 regions were amplified. The TCR CDR3 was amplified in a first-round RT-PCR using the HTBI primer set. From the multiplex PCR reads, TCRdb called clonotypes with MiXCR, one entry per CDR3 protein. The sample has 730,000 or so distinct CDR3 sequences; roughly a sixth are singletons.

The V gene is TRBV3-1, the J gene TRBJ1-4, with 7 bases identical to TRBD1. The specimen was blood. The clonotype comes from a woman between 50 and 59 years old with Graves' hyperthyroidism that later progressed to Graves' ophthalmopathy. CDR3: CASSHGRDRPTIRLFF. DNA for the CDR3: TGTGCCAGCAGCCATGGAAGGGACAGACCGACCATAAGACTGTTTTTT. The full variable domain, in which reference TRBV3-1 and TRBJ1-4 provide the parts outside the CDR3, is DTAVSQTPKYLVTQMGNDKSIKCEQNLGHDTMYWYKQDSKKFLKIMFSYNNKELIINETVPNRFSPKSPDKAHLNLHINSLELGDSAVYFCASSHGRDRPTIRLFFGSGTQLSVL.